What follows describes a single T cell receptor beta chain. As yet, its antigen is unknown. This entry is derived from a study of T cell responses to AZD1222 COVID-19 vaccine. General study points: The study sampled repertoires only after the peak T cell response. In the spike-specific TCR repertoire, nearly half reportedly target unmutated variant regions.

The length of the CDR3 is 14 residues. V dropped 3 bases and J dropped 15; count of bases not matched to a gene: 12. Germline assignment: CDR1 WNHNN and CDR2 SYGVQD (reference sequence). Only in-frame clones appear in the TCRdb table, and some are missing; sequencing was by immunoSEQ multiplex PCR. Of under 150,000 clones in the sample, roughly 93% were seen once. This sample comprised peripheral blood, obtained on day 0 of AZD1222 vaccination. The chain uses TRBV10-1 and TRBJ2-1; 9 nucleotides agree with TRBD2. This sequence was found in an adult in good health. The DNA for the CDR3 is TGCGCCAGCAGTGAAGGGACTAGCCCTCGAGTACTGTTCTTC. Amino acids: CASSEGTSPRVLFF.